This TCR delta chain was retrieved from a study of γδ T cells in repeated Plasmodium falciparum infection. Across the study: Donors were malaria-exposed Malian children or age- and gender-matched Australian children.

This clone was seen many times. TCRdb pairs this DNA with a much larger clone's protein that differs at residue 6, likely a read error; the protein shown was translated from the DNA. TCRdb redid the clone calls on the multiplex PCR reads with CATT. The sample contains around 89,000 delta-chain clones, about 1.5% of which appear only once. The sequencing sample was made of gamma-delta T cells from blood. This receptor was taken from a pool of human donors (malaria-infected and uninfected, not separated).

CDR3 loop: CACDPTTGADKLIF. CDR3 sequence (DNA): TGTGCCTGTGACCCTACTACTGGGGCCGATAAACTCATCTTT. V and J are TRDV2 and TRDJ1; 7 bases align to TRDD3. Germline assignment: CDR1 GEAIGNYY and CDR2 EKD. The ends lost 3 bases at V and 3 bases at J; junction bases unmatched: 6. The CDR3 spans 14 residues.